The 13 T cell receptor beta chains below come from one sample, sequenced in a study of patients and donors after allogeneic stem cell transplantation. TCRdb reprocessed the RT-PCR reads with MiXCR, giving one entry per CDR3 protein. This sample carries about a million distinct CDR3 sequences, approximately 18% of them seen once, and the ten largest clones take about 6%. Specimen: blood, either unsorted or a sorted T cell fraction (not recorded which). The origin of the receptors is a human donor who was either an allogeneic HSCT recipient or a stem cell or donor lymphocyte infusion donor (not recorded which). It is not recorded whose cells these are; they may come from a transplant donor.

This clonotype was seen only a few times. The chain has TRBV28 and TRBJ2-1; 9 bases align to TRBD2. The CDR3 spans 18 residues. The V gene end was trimmed by 3 bases and the J gene end by 0 bases; junction bases not matched to a gene: 9. The germline gives CDR1 MDHEN, CDR2 SYDVKM. This CDR3 is CASSLIPLAGRSYNEQFF. DNA for the CDR3: TGTGCCAGCAGTTTGATCCCCCTAGCGGGGCGCTCCTACAATGAGCAGTTCTTC.

This clonotype has just a few counts. This sequence joins TRBV11-2 and TRBJ2-2; D possibly uses TRBD1 or TRBD2 (5 bases each). Germline CDR1 reads SGHAT; CDR2 reads FQNNGV. CDR3 length: 15 residues. V shed 3 bases and J shed 4 bases, with 12 bases lying between them. The CDR3 DNA follows: TGTGCCAGCAGCTTCCCGGGACGACGCACCGGGGAGCTGTTTTTT. It codes for CASSFPGRRTGELFF.

The chain is built from TRBV7-9 and TRBJ2-1, with unresolved D. V lost 5 bases, J lost 0 bases, and 11 bases lay in between. The CDR3 covers 15 residues. CDR1 and CDR2 (germline): SEHNR, FQNEAQ (reference sequence). The CDR3 sequence: CASSVLRSSYNEQFF. DNA for the CDR3: TGTGCCAGCAGCGTCCTTCGGAGCTCCTACAATGAGCAGTTCTTC.

This chain links TRBV7-2 with TRBJ2-3; 8 positions match TRBD2. V lost 5 bases and J lost 4; bases outside the gene matches: 14. This CDR3 comprises 17 residues. Germline values: CDR1 SGHTA, CDR2 FQGNSA. Written as DNA, the CDR3 is TGTGCCAGCAGCACCGCGGGGGGCCTCTTGTTCTCAGATACGCAGTATTTT. This encodes CASSTAGGLLFSDTQYF. Based on the CDR3 plus reference TRBV7-2 and TRBJ2-3, the full variable domain is GAGVSQSPSNKVTEKGKDVELRCDPISGHTALYWYRQSLGQGLEFLIYFQGNSAPDKSGLPSDRFSAERTGGSVSTLTIQRTQQEDSAVYLCASSTAGGLLFSDTQYFGPGTRLTVL.

J is TRBJ2-7 and V is TRBV20-1; no clear D. The CDR3 covers 14 residues. Germline CDR1 DFQATT, CDR2 SNEGSKA (reference sequence). The V end was cut by 5 bases, the J end by 2 bases, with 16 bases between. The DNA for the CDR3 is TGCAGTGCTCCGGCCTTGACGTATACCTACGAGCAGTACTTC. Its protein is CSAPALTYTYEQYF.

The CDR3 DNA sequence: TGTGCCTGGAGGCAAGACAGTGAAGCTTTCTTT. Translated, it gives CAWRQDSEAFF. The chain carries TRBV30 and TRBJ1-1; D is perhaps TRBD1 (5 bases). This CDR3 is built from 11 residues. V was clipped by 3 bases and J by 7 bases, with 9 bases between them. Germline V gene lookup returns CDR1 GTSNPN and CDR2 SVGIG (reference sequence).

The rearrangement uses TRBV6-5 and TRBJ1-3; tentatively, D is TRBD1 (5 bases). The CDR3 covers 17 residues. Germline loops: CDR1 MNHEY, CDR2 SVGAGI. V shed 0 bases and J shed 0 bases, with 12 bases lying between them. CDR3 amino acids: CASSYSLPGLSGNTIYF. The CDR3 bases are TGTGCCAGCAGTTACTCGCTTCCGGGACTCTCTGGAAACACCATATATTTT.

This clonotype was detected a few times. The chain is built from TRBV29-1 and TRBJ1-2; D perhaps matches TRBD1 (6 bases). Germline V CDR1 and CDR2: SQVTM, ANQGSEA. Trimming pared 0 bases from V and 2 bases from J, leaving 13 bases between. The CDR3 runs to 15 residues. Here the CDR3 DNA reads TGCAGCGTTGAAGAGGCAGGGGTGCTAAACTATGGCTACACCTTC. Protein product: CSVEEAGVLNYGYTF.

This clonotype was counted only a few times. The chain joins TRBV5-1 to TRBJ2-2, with D possibly TRBD1 on 8 matching bases. V lost 1 base and J 0 bases, leaving 13 bases between the germline ends. The CDR3 consists of 17 residues. Germline CDR1 is SGHRS and CDR2 is YFSETQ. The CDR3, as DNA: TGCGCCAGCAGCTTGCGTACAGGGGGGGCGAACACCGGGGAGCTGTTTTTT. This sequence encodes CASSLRTGGANTGELFF.

This rearrangement joins TRBV20-1 to TRBJ2-7, with TRBD2 as a possible D gene (6 bases). Trimming removed 3 bases at V and 3 bases at J, with 15 bases between. The CDR3 totals 14 residues. The V gene's germline CDR1 is DFQATT and CDR2 SNEGSKA (reference sequence). CDR3: CSASGGPGSYEQYF. For the CDR3, the DNA is TGCAGTGCTAGCGGGGGTCCAGGGAGCTACGAGCAGTACTTC.

CDR3 sequence (DNA): TGTGCCAGCAGCTTAACAGTGGCAGGGGGAGCGCAGTATTTT. Amino acids: CASSLTVAGGAQYF. The chain has TRBV7-3 and TRBJ2-3; 7 nucleotides match TRBD1. CDR1 is SGHTA, CDR2 FQGTGA, per germline. This CDR3 contains 14 residues. Trimming cost V 0 bases and J 10 bases; bases outside gene matches: 7.

As concerns this clonotype: With a much larger clone just one base away, this may be a read error. The rearrangement joins TRBV12-3 or TRBV12-4 to TRBJ2-1; 10 bases are shared with TRBD2. The CDR3 contains 16 residues. The CDR3: CASSFTSGASHNEQFF. CDR3 in DNA: TGTGCCAGCAGTTTTACTAGCGGGGCCTCCCACAATGAGCAGTTCTTC.

The chain joins TRBV5-1 to TRBJ2-5; TRBD1 aligns across 7 bases. The CDR3 consists of 16 residues. With 1 base clipped from V and 5 bases from J, the junction kept 11 bases outside the gene matches. CDR1 is SGHRS and CDR2 is YFSETQ in the germline V gene. The CDR3 spells CASSLSETGILETQYF. The CDR3 DNA reads TGCGCCAGCAGCTTGTCCGAGACAGGGATTTTGGAGACCCAGTACTTC.